This T cell receptor (beta chain) was identified during a study of T cells in Graves' hyperthyroidism and ophthalmopathy. The PBMCs were sourced from fresh peripheral blood (about 9.7 ml). V trimming: 5 bases; J trimming: 5 bases; junction bases outside the gene matches: 8. The CDR3 covers 15 residues. Germline assignment: CDR1 LNHDA and CDR2 SQIVND (reference sequence). There were TCR beta CDR3 regions amplified from RNA transcripts. The TCR CDR3 first-round RT-PCR relied on the HTBI primer set. TCRdb reanalysed the multiplex PCR reads using MiXCR and keeps one entry per CDR3 protein. The data show approximately 370,000 distinct CDR3 sequences, approximately 18% seen once. Ten or more counts support this clonotype.

This sequence joins TRBV19 and TRBJ1-5; 8 bases match TRBD1. The specimen was blood. This TCR derives from a woman in her twenties or thirties with Graves' hyperthyroidism that later progressed to Graves' ophthalmopathy. The CDR3 region is CASSPTGTGHQPQHF. The CDR3 region has the DNA TGTGCCAGTAGTCCCACCGGGACAGGACATCAGCCCCAGCATTTT. Combining the CDR3 with reference TRBV19 and TRBJ1-5 gives the whole variable domain DGGITQSPKYLFRKEGQNVTLSCEQNLNHDAMYWYRQDPGQGLRLIYYSQIVNDFQKGDIAEGYSVSREKKESFPLTVTSAQKNPTAFYLCASSPTGTGHQPQHFGDGTRLSIL.